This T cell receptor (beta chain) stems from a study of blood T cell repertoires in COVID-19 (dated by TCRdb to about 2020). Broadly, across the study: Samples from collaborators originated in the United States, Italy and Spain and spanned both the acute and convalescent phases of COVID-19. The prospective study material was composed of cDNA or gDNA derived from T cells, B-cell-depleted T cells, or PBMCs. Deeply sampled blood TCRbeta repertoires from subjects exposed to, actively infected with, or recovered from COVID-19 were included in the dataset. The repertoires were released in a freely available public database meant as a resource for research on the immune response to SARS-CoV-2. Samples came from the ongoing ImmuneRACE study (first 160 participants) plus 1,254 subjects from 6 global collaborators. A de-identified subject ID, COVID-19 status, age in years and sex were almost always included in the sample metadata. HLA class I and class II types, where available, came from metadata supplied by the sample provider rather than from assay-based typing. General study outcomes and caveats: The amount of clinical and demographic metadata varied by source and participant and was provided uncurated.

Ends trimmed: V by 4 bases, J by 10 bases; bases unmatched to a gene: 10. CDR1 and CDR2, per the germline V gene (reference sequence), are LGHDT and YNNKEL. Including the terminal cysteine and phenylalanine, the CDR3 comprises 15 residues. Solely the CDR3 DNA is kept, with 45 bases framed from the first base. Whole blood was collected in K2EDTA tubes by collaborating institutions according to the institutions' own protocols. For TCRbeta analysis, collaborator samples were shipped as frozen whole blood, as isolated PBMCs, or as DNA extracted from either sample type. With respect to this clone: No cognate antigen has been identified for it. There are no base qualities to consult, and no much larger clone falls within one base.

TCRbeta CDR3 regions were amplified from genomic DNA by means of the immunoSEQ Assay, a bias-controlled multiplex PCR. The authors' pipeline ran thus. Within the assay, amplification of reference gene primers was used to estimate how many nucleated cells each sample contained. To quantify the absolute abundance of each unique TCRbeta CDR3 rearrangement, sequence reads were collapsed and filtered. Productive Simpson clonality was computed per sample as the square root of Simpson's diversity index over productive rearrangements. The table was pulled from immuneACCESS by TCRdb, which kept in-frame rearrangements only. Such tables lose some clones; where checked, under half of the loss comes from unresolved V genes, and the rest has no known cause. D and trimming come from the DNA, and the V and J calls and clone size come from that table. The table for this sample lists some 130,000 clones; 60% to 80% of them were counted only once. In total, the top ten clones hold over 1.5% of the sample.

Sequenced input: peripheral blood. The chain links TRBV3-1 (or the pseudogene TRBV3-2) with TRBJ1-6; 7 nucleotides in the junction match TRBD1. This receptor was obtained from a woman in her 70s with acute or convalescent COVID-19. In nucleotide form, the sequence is TGTGCCAGCAGCCCACGAACAGGGGAACGGTCACCCCTCCACTTT. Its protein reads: CASSPRTGERSPLHF.